The 7 T cell receptor beta chains below all came from one sample that was sequenced in a study of blood T cell repertoires in COVID-19. Measured with immunoSEQ multiplex PCR; TCRdb has only the in-frame clones, and not every one. The data show about 30,000 clones, roughly two thirds seen once. The specimen sequenced was peripheral blood. The receptors here all came from a human donor in a cohort sampled during active COVID-19.

The genes are TRBV11-1 and TRBJ2-5; 8 nucleotides agree with TRBD1. After removal of 4 bases from V and 2 bases from J, the junction contained 3 bases not matched to a gene. Germline V gene sequence: CDR1 SGHAT, CDR2 FQDESV (reference sequence). This CDR3 comprises 14 residues. The DNA of the CDR3 is TGTGCCAGCAGCTCCAGGGGGCTGCAAGAGACCCAGTACTTC. Residues: CASSSRGLQETQYF. The full variable domain, with the rest looked up from reference TRBV11-1 and TRBJ2-5, is EAEVAQSPRYKITEKSQAVAFWCDPISGHATLYWYRQILGQGPELLVQFQDESVVDDSQLPKDRFSAERLKGVDSTLKIQPAELGDSAMYLCASSSRGLQETQYFGPGTRLLVL.

This clone has only a few counts. J is TRBJ2-6 and V is TRBV5-6; D not resolved. This CDR3 is built from 15 residues. V was trimmed by 3 bases and J by 3 bases, leaving 10 bases between them. The germline V gene encodes CDR1 SGHDT and CDR2 YYEEEE. The CDR3 loop is CASSSPGDGANVLTF. As DNA, the CDR3 is TGTGCCAGCAGCTCTCCCGGTGATGGGGCCAACGTCCTGACTTTC.

This clone was counted only a few times. V gene TRBV19 combines with J gene TRBJ1-2, with TRBD1 matching 7 bases. V trimming: 9 bases; J trimming: 0 bases; junction bases outside the gene matches: 7. The V gene's germline CDR1 is LNHDA and CDR2 SQIVND (reference sequence). This CDR3 has 14 amino acids. The CDR3 loop is CASHRGRTNYGYTF. The CDR3 region has the DNA TGTGCCAGCCACAGGGGTCGAACTAACTATGGCTACACCTTC.

The genes are TRBV9 and TRBJ2-7, with D tentatively TRBD2 (6 bases). Trimming pared 0 bases from V and 4 bases from J, leaving 14 bases between. The V gene's germline CDR1 is SGDLS and CDR2 YYNGEE. This CDR3 comprises 15 residues. The chain's CDR3 is CASSVEPSGGYEQYF. The CDR3 DNA reads as TGTGCCAGCAGCGTAGAGCCTTCCGGGGGATACGAGCAGTACTTC.

The chain recombines TRBV15 with TRBJ2-1; TRBD2 matches at 12 bases. Germline-derived CDR1 and CDR2 are LNHNV and YYDKDF (reference sequence). This CDR3 has 15 residues. Trimming cost V 3 bases and J 10 bases; bases outside gene matches: 7. CDR3: CATSSGLAGMWEQFF. Here the CDR3 DNA reads TGTGCCACCAGCAGTGGACTAGCGGGAATGTGGGAGCAGTTCTTC.

CDR3 in amino acids: CASSSQGNGELFF. CDR3 DNA: TGTGCCAGCAGCTCACAGGGAAACGGGGAGCTGTTTTTT. The rearrangement uses TRBV9 and TRBJ2-2; tentative D call: TRBD1 (6 bases). Germline CDR1 and CDR2: SGDLS and YYNGEE. With 4 bases removed from V and 7 bases from J, the gap between germline ends came to 11 bases. The CDR3 has 13 residues.

The rearrangement links TRBV10-1 to TRBJ2-3; D ambiguous. The germline V gene has CDR1 WNHNN and CDR2 SYGVQD (reference sequence). V shed 5 bases and J shed 4 bases, with 10 bases lying between them. The CDR3 length is 13 residues. The CDR3 DNA follows: TGCGCCAGCAGTTTGCTAGACTCAGATACGCAGTATTTT. This gives the protein CASSLLDSDTQYF.